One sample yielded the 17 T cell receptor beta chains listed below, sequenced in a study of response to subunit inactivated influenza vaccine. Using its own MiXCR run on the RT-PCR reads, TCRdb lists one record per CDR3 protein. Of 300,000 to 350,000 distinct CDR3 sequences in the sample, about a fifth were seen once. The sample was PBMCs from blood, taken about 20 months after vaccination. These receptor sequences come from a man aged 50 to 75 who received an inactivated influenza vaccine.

CDR3 amino acids: CSVRTGFYEQYF. CDR3 coding DNA: TGCAGCGTCAGGACGGGATTCTACGAGCAGTACTTC. This chain connects TRBV29-1 to TRBJ2-7; weak D call: TRBD2 (5 bases). The CDR3 is made up of 12 amino acids. Trimming shortened V by 6 bases and J by 3 bases, and 12 bases separated the two germline ends. CDR1 and CDR2 from the germline V gene are SQVTM and ANQGSEA.

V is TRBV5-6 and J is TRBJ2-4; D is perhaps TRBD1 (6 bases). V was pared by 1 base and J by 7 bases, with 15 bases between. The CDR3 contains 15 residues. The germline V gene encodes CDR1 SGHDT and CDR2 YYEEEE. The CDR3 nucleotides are TGTGCCAGCAGCTTGAAGGTCGGCCAGGGGAACATTCAGTACTTC. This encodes CASSLKVGQGNIQYF.

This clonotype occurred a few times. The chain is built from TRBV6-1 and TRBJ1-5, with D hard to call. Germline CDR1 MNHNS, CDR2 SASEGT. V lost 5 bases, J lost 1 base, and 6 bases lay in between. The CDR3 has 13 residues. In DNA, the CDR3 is TGTGCCAGCAGTACACAGAGCAATCAGCCCCAGCATTTT. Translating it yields CASSTQSNQPQHF.

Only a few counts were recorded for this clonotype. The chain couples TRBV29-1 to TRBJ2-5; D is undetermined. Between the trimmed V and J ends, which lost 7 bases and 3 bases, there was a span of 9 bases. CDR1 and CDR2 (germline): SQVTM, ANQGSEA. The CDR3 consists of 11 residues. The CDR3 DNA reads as TGCAGCGCTTGGACCGAAGAGACCCAGTACTTC. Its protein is CSAWTEETQYF.

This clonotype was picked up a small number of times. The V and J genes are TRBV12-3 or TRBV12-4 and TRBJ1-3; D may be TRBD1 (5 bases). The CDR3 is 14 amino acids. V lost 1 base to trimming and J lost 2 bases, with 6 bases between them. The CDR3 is CASSLGGTGNTIYF. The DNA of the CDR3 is TGTGCCAGCAGTTTAGGGGGCACTGGAAACACCATATATTTT.

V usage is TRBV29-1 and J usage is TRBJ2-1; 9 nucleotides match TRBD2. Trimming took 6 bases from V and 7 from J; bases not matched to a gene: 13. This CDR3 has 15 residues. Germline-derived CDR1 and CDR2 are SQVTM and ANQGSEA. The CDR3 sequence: CSVRPLAGMGNEQFF. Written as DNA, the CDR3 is TGCAGCGTGAGGCCCCTAGCGGGAATGGGGAATGAGCAGTTCTTC.

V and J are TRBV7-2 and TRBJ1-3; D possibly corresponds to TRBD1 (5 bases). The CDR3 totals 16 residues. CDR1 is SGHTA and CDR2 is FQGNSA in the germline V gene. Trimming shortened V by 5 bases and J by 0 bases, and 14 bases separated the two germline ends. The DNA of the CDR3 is TGTGCCAGCAGCCCTGCTGGCCAGGGCTCTGGAAACACCATATATTTT. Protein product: CASSPAGQGSGNTIYF.

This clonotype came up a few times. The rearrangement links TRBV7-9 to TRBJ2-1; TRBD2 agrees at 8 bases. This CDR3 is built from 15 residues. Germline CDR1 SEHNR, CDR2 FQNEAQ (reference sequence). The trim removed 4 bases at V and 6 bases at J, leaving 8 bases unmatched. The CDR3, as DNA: TGTGCCAGCAGCTCCCTCCGGGGGGGCCCCAATGAGCAGTTCTTC. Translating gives CASSSLRGGPNEQFF.

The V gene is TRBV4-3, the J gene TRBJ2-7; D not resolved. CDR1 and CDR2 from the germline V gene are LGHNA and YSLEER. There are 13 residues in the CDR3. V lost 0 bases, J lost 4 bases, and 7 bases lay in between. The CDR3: CASSQDAYYEQYF. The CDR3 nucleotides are TGCGCCAGCAGCCAAGACGCGTATTACGAGCAGTACTTC.

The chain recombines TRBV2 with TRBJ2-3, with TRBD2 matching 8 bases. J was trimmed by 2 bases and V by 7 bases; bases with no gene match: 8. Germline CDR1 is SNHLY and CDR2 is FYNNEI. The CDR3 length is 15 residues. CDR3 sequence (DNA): TGTGCCAGCACCCAAGAAGGACTAGCCACAGATACGCAGTATTTT. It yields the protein CASTQEGLATDTQYF.

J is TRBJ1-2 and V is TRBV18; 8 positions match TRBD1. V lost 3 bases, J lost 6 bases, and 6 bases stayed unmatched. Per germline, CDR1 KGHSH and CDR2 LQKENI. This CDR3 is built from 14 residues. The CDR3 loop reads CASSPGQATHGYTF. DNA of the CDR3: TGTGCCAGCTCACCGGGACAGGCGACTCATGGCTACACCTTC.

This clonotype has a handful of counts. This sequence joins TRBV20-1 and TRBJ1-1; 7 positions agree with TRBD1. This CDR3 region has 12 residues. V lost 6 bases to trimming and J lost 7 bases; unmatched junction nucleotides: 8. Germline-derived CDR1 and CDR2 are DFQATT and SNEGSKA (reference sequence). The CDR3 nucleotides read TGCAGTGCGAGCCGACAGGGTCTTGAAGCTTTCTTT. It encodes CSASRQGLEAFF.

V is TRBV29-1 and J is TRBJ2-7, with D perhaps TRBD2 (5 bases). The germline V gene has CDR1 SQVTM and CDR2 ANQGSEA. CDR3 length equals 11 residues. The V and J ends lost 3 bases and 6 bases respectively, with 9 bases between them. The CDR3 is CSVDRGSEQYF. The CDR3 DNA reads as TGCAGCGTTGATCGTGGGAGCGAGCAGTACTTC.

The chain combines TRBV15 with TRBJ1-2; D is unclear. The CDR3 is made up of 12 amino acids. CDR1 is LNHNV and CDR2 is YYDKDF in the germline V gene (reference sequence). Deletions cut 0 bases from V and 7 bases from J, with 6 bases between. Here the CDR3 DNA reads TGTGCCACCAGCAGAGAGTGGGCTGGCTACACCTTC. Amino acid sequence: CATSREWAGYTF.

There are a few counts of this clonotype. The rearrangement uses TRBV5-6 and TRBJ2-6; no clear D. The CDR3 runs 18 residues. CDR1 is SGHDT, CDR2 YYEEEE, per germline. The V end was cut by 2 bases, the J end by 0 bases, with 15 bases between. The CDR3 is CASSLRVTKTSGANVLTF. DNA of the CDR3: TGTGCCAGCAGCTTAAGGGTAACGAAGACCTCTGGGGCCAACGTCCTGACTTTC.

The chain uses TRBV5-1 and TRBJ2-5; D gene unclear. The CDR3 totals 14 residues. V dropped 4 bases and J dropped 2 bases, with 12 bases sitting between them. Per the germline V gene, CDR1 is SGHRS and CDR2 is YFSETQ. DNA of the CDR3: TGCGCCAGCAGCACTGGACGGACGCAAGAGACCCAGTACTTC. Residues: CASSTGRTQETQYF.

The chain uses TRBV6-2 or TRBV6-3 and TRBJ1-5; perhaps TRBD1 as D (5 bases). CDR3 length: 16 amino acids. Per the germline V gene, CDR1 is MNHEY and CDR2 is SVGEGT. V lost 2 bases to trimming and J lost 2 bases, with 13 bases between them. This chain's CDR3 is CASSYMSKGGNQPQHF. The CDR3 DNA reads TGTGCCAGCAGTTACATGTCCAAAGGGGGCAATCAGCCCCAGCATTTT.